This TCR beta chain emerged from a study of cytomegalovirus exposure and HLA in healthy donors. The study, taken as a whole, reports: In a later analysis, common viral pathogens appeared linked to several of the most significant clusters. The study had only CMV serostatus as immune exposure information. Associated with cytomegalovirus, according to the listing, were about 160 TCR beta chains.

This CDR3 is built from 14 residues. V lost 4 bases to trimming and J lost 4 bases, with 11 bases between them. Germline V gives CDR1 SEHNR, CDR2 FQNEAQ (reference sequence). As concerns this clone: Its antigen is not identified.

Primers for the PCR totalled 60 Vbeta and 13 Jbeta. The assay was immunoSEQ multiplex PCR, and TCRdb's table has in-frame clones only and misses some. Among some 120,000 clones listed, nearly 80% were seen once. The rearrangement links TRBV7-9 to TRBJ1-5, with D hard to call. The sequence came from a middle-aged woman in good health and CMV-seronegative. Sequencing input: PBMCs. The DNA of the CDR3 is TGTGCCAGCAGCTACCACTGGGAGAATCAGCCCCAGCATTTT. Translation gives CASSYHWENQPQHF.